Given below is one T cell receptor beta chain in context. The V gene's germline CDR1 is SEHNR and CDR2 FQNEAQ (reference sequence). The CDR3 sequence is 14 residues long. The ends were cut back, 7 bases at V and 0 bases at J, with 11 bases in the middle. This entry comes from a study of control samples from healthy donors and cancer patients. The protocol was immunoSEQ multiplex PCR, while the TCRdb copy is restricted to in-frame clones and leaves out a portion. Among approximately 170,000 clones, around 93% were seen once, and the ten largest hold about 4%. The chain joins TRBV7-9 to TRBJ2-3; unclear D gene. The sequenced material came from blood. The clonotype was recovered from a woman aged 55-69 years in good health. In nucleotides, the CDR3 is TGTGCCAGCACCGATCTATCTAGCACAGATACGCAGTATTTT. This encodes CASTDLSSTDTQYF.